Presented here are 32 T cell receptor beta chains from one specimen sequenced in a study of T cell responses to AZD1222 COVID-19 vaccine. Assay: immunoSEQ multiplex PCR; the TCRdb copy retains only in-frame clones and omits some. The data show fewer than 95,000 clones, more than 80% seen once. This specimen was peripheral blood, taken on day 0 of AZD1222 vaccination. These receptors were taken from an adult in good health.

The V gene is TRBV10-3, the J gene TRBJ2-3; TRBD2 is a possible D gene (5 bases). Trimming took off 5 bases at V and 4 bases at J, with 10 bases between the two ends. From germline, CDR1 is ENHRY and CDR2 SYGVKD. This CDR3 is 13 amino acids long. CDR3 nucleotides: TGTGCCATCAGTAGCGGTACGTCAGATACGCAGTATTTT. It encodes CAISSGTSDTQYF.

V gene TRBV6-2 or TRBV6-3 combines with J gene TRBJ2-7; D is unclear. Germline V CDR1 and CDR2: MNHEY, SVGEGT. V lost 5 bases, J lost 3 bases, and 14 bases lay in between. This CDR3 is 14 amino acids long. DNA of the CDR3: TGTGCCAGCAGTCCCAAATACCCGGTCTACGAGCAGTACTTC. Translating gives CASSPKYPVYEQYF.

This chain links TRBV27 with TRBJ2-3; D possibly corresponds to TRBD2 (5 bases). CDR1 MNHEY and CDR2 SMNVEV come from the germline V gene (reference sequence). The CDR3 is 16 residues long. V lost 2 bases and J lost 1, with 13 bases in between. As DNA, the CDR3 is TGTGCCAGCAGTTTAATGCGCAGCGGCGGCACAGATACGCAGTATTTT. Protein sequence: CASSLMRSGGTDTQYF.

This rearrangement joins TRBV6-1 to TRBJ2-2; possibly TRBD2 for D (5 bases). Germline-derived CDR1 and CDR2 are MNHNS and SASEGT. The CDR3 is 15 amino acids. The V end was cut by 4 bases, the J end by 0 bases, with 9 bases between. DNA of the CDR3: TGTGCCAGCAGTGTAGCGCAATCGAACACCGGGGAGCTGTTTTTT. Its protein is CASSVAQSNTGELFF.

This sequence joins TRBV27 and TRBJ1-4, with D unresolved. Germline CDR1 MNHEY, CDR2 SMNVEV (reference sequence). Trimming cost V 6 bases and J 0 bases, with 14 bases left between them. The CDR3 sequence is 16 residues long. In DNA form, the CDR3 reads TGTGCCAGCAGCCATAGGGCGTACTCAACTAATGAAAAACTGTTTTTT. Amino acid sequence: CASSHRAYSTNEKLFF.

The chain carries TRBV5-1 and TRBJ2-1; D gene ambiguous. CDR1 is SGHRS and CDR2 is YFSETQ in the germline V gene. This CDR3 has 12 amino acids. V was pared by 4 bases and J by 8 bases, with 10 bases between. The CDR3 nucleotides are TGCGCCAGCAGCCTGGTTGGAGATGAGCAGTTCTTC. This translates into CASSLVGDEQFF.

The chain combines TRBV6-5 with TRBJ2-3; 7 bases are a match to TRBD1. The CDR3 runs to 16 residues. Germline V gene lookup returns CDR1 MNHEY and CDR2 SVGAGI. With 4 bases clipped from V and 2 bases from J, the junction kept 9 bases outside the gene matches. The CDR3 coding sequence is TGTGCCAGCAGTTCCTACGACAGGGTAGACACAGATACGCAGTATTTT. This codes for CASSSYDRVDTDTQYF.

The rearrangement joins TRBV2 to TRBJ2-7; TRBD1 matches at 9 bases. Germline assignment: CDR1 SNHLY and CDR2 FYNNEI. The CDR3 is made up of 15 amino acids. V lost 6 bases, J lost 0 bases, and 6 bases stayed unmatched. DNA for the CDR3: TGTGCCAGCAGCCCTCGGACAGGGGTCTCCTACGAGCAGTACTTC. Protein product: CASSPRTGVSYEQYF. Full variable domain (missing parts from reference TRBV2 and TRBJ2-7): EPEVTQTPSHQVTQMGQEVILRCVPISNHLYFYWYRQILGQKVEFLVSFYNNEISEKSEIFDDQFSVERPDGSNFTLKIRSTKLEDSAMYFCASSPRTGVSYEQYFGPGTRLTVT.

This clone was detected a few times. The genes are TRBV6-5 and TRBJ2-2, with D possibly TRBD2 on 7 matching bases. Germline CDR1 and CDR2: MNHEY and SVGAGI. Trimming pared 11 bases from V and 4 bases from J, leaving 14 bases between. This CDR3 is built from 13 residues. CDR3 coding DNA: TGTGCCGCCGGGGGGCCCGGCACCGGGGAGCTGTTTTTT. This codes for CAAGGPGTGELFF.

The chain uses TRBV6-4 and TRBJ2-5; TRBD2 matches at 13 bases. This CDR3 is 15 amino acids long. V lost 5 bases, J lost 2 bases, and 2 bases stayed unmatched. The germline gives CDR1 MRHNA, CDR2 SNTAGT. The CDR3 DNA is TGTGCCAGCAGTTTACTAGCGGGAGGGCAAGAGACCCAGTACTTC. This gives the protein CASSLLAGGQETQYF.

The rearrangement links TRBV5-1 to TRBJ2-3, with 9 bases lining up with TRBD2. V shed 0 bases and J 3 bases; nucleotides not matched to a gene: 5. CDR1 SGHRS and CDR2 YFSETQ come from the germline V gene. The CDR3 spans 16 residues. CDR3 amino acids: CASSLEQAGGTDTQYF. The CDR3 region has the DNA TGCGCCAGCAGCTTGGAGCAAGCGGGGGGTACAGATACGCAGTATTTT.

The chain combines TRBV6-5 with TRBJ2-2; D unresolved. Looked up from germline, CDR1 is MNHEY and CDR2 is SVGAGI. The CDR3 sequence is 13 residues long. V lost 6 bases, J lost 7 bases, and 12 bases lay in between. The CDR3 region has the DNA TGTGCCAGCAGCCTCCCGGGCAGCGGGGAGCTGTTTTTT. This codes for CASSLPGSGELFF.

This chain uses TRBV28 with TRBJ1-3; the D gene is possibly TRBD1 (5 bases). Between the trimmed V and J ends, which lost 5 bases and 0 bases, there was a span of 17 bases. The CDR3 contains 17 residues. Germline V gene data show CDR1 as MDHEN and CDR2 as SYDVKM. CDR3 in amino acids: CASSHLRRTNSGNTIYF. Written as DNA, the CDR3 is TGTGCCAGCAGTCACCTCCGAAGGACAAACTCTGGAAACACCATATATTTT.

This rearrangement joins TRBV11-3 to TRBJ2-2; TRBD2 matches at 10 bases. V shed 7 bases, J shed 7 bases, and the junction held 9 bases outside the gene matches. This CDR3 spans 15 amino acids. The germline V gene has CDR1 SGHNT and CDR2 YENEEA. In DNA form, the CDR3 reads TGTGCCAGCAAGGGGGGCACTAGCGGGATCGGGGAGCTGTTTTTT. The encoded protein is CASKGGTSGIGELFF.

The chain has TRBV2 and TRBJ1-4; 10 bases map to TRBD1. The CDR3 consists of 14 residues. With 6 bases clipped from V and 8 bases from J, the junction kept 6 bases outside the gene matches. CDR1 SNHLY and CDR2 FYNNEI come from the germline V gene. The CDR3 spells CASSVGQGREKLFF. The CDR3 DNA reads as TGTGCCAGCAGCGTGGGACAGGGGAGGGAAAAACTGTTTTTT.

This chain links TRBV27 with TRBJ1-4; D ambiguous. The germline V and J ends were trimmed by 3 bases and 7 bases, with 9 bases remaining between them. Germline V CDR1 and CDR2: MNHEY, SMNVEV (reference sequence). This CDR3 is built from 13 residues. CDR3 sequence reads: CASSLSGIEKLFF. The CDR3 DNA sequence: TGTGCCAGCAGTTTGTCGGGGATTGAAAAACTGTTTTTT.

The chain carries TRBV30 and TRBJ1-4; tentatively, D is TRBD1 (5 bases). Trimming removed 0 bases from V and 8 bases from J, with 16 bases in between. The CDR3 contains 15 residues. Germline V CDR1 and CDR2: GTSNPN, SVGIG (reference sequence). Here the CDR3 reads CAWSVLSLRGEKLFF. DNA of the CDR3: TGTGCCTGGAGTGTACTTTCCCTAAGGGGAGAAAAACTGTTTTTT.

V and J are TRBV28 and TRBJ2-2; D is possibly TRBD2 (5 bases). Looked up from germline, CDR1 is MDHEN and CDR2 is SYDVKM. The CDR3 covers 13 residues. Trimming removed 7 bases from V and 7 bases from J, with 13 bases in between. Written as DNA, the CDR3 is TGTGCCAGCACCCCAGCGGCGGGCGGGGAGCTGTTTTTT. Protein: CASTPAAGGELFF. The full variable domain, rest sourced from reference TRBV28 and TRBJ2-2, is DVKVTQSSRYLVKRTGEKVFLECVQDMDHENMFWYRQDPGLGLRLIYFSYDVKMKEKGDIPEGYSVSREKKERFSLILESASTNQTSMYLCASTPAAGGELFFGEGSRLTVL.

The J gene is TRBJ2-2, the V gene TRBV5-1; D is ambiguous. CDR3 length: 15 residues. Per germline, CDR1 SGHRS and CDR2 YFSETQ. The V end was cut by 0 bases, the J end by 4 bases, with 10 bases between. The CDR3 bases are TGCGCCAGCAGCTTGGCTCTGGGAACCACCGGGGAGCTGTTTTTT. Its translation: CASSLALGTTGELFF.

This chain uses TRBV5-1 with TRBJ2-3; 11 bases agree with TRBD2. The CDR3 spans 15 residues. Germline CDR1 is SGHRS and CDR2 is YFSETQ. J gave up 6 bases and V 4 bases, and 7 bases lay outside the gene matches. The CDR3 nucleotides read TGCGCCAGCAGCATATTAGCGGGAGGGTCGGATACGCAGTATTTT. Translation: CASSILAGGSDTQYF.

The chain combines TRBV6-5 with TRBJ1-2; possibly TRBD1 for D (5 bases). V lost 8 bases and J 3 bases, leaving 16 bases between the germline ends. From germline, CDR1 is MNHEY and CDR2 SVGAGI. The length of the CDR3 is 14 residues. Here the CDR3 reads CASVGSQADYGYTF. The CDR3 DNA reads TGTGCCAGCGTTGGGTCACAGGCAGACTATGGCTACACCTTC.

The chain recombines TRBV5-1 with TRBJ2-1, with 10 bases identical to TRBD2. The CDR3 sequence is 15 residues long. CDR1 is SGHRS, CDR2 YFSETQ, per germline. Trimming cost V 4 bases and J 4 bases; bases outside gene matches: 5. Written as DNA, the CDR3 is TGCGCCAGCAGCCCTGGACTAGCGGAGTACAATGAGCAGTTCTTC. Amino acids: CASSPGLAEYNEQFF.

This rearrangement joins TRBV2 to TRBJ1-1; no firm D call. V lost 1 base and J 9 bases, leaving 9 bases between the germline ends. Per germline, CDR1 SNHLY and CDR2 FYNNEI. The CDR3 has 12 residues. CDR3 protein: CASSEEGLQAFF. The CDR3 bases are TGTGCCAGCAGTGAAGAGGGTTTGCAAGCTTTCTTT.

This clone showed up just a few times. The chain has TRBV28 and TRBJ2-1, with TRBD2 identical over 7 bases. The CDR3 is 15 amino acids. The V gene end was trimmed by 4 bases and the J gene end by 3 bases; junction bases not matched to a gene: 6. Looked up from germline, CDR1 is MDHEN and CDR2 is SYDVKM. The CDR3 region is CASSSGGSFYNEQFF. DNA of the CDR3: TGTGCCAGCAGTTCTGGCGGGAGTTTCTACAATGAGCAGTTCTTC. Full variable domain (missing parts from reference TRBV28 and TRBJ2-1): DVKVTQSSRYLVKRTGEKVFLECVQDMDHENMFWYRQDPGLGLRLIYFSYDVKMKEKGDIPEGYSVSREKKERFSLILESASTNQTSMYLCASSSGGSFYNEQFFGPGTRLTVL.

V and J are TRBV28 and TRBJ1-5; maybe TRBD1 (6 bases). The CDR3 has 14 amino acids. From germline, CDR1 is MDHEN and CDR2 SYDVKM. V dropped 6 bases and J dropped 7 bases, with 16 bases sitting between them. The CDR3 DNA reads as TGTGCCAGCAGACCTACAGGGACCATACAGCCCCAGCATTTT. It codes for CASRPTGTIQPQHF.

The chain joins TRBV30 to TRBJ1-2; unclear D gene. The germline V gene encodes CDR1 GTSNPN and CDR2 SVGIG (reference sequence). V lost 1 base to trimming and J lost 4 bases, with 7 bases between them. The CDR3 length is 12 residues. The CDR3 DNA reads TGTGCCTGGAGTGCCCTAACCTATGGCTACACCTTC. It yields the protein CAWSALTYGYTF. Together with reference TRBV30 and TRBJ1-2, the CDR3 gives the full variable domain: SQTIHQWPATLVQPVGSPLSLECTVEGTSNPNLYWYRQAAGRGLQLLFYSVGIGQISSEVPQNLSASRPQDRQFILSSKKLLLSDSGFYLCAWSALTYGYTFGSGTRLTVV.

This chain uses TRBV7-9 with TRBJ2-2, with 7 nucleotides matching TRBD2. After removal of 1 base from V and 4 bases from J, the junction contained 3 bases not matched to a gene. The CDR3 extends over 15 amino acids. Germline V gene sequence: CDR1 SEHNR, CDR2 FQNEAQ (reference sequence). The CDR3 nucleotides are TGTGCCAGCAGCTTAGTCCAGCGGGGCACCGGGGAGCTGTTTTTT. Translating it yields CASSLVQRGTGELFF.

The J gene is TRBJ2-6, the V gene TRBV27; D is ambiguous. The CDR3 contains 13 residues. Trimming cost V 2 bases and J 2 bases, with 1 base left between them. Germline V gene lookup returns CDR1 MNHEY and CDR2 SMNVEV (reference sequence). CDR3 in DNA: TGTGCCAGCAGTTTAGCTGGGGCCAACGTCCTGACTTTC. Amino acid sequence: CASSLAGANVLTF. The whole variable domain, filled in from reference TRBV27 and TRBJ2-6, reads EAQVTQNPRYLITVTGKKLTVTCSQNMNHEYMSWYRQDPGLGLRQIYYSMNVEVTDKGDVPEGYKVSRKEKRNFPLILESPSPNQTSLYFCASSLAGANVLTFGAGSRLTVL.

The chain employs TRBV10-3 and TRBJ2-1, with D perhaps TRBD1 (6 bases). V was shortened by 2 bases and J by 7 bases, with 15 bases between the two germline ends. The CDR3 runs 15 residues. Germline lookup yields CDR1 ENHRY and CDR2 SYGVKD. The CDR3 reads CAISETGTPGNEQFF. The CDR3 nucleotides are TGTGCCATCAGTGAGACAGGGACCCCTGGTAATGAGCAGTTCTTC.

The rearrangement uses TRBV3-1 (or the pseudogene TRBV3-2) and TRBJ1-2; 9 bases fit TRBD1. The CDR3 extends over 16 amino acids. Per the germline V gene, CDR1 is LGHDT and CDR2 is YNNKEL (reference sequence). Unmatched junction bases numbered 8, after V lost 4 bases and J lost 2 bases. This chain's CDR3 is CASSPRGQGWNYGYTF. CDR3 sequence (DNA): TGTGCCAGCAGCCCTCGAGGACAGGGGTGGAACTATGGCTACACCTTC.

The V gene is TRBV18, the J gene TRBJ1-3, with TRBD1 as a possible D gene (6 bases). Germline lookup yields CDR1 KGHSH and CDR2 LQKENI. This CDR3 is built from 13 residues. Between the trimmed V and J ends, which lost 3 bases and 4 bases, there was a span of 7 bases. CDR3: CASSPGQGNTIYF. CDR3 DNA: TGTGCCAGCTCACCTGGACAGGGAAACACCATATATTTT.

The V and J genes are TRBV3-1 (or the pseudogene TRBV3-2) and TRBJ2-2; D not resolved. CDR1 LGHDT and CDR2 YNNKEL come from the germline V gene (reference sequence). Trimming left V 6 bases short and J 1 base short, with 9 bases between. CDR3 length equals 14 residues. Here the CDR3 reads CASRLVGNTGELFF. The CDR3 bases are TGTGCCAGCAGGCTTGTCGGGAACACCGGGGAGCTGTTTTTT.